Presented here are 20 T cell receptor beta chains from one specimen sequenced in a study of T cell responses to AZD1222 COVID-19 vaccine (dated by TCRdb to 2020 to 2023). This specimen's time point label, interpreted: baseline before first vaccination. Libraries were constructed by the immunoSEQ multiplex PCR assay. This is the immuneACCESS table as TCRdb keeps it, with only in-frame sequences that have V and J called. A part of the clones is gone; compared with another copy, unresolved V genes explain less than half, and the rest is unexplained. The sample records 90,000 to 95,000 clones, over 80% of which are singletons. 7.5% of the sample is in the top ten clones. The sequencing used peripheral blood, collected on day 0 of AZD1222 vaccination. All receptors derive from an adult in good health.

The chain combines TRBV25-1 with TRBJ2-5; TRBD2 agrees at 11 bases. CDR3 size: 15 residues. Trimming at V came to 4 bases and at J to 1 base, leaving 2 bases not matched to a gene. Germline values: CDR1 MGHDK, CDR2 SYGVNS. The DNA for the CDR3 is TGTGCCAGCAGTGGGGGACTAGCGGTCCAAGAGACCCAGTACTTC. Translated, it gives CASSGGLAVQETQYF.

The V gene is TRBV28, the J gene TRBJ2-7; no definite D call. This CDR3 has 13 amino acids. Germline values: CDR1 MDHEN, CDR2 SYDVKM. Trimming took 3 bases from V and 1 from J, leaving 7 bases between them. The CDR3 DNA reads as TGTGCCAGCAGTTTTTCCGGTTCCTACGAGCAGTACTTC. This translates into CASSFSGSYEQYF.

This chain connects TRBV19 to TRBJ1-2; D gene ambiguous. The germline V and J ends were trimmed by 11 bases and 3 bases, with 16 bases remaining between them. CDR1 and CDR2 (germline): LNHDA, SQIVND (reference sequence). The CDR3 is 13 residues long. Here the CDR3 DNA reads TGTGCCGTACGGGGTATGTTGGACTATGGCTACACCTTC. Protein product: CAVRGMLDYGYTF.

The chain has TRBV5-5 and TRBJ1-2; 9 bases fit TRBD1. V shed 5 bases, J shed 4 bases, and the junction held 6 bases outside the gene matches. The V gene's germline CDR1 is SGHKS and CDR2 YYEKEE (reference sequence). The CDR3 extends over 14 amino acids. DNA of the CDR3: TGTGCCAGCAGATCCCCGGACAGGGGCTATGGCTACACCTTC. It is translated as CASRSPDRGYGYTF.

The CDR3 nucleotides are TGTGCCAGCACCCAGGGATTCTCTGGAAACACCATATATTTT. Amino acids: CASTQGFSGNTIYF. The gene calls are TRBV5-8 and TRBJ1-3; D is possibly TRBD1 (5 bases). The CDR3 covers 14 residues. Looked up from germline, CDR1 is SGHTS and CDR2 is YDEGEE. The germline V and J ends were trimmed by 6 bases and 0 bases, with 10 bases remaining between them.

The chain joins TRBV11-3 to TRBJ2-2; 7 bases map to TRBD1. The V and J ends lost 3 bases and 3 bases, in that order; junction bases with no gene match: 1. Germline assignment: CDR1 SGHNT and CDR2 YENEEA. This CDR3 has 14 amino acids. CDR3 nucleotides: TGTGCCAGCAGCTTTGACAGGGACACCGGGGAGCTGTTTTTT. It specifies CASSFDRDTGELFF.

The chain uses TRBV9 and TRBJ1-3, with D unclear. V was clipped by 0 bases and J by 0 bases, with 10 bases between them. Germline loops: CDR1 SGDLS, CDR2 YYNGEE. The CDR3 covers 16 residues. CDR3 bases: TGTGCCAGCAGCGTAGGGGAGTTAGACTCTGGAAACACCATATATTTT. Translating gives CASSVGELDSGNTIYF.

The chain couples TRBV11-2 to TRBJ2-3; no reliable D call. CDR1 and CDR2 (germline): SGHAT, FQNNGV. V was cut by 5 bases and J by 2 bases, with 14 bases left in between. The CDR3 is 15 residues long. CDR3 sequence reads: CASSQSTPLTDTQYF. CDR3 DNA: TGTGCCAGCAGCCAGTCTACTCCACTCACAGATACGCAGTATTTT.

The chain has TRBV7-9 and TRBJ1-2, with 7 positions matching TRBD1. Germline CDR1 reads SEHNR; CDR2 reads FQNEAQ (reference sequence). This CDR3 is 15 amino acids long. The V and J ends lost 5 bases and 5 bases, in that order; junction bases with no gene match: 11. CDR3 protein: CASSPGAETGYGYTF. CDR3 nucleotide sequence: TGTGCCAGCAGCCCGGGGGCGGAGACAGGGTATGGCTACACCTTC. The whole variable domain, filled in from reference TRBV7-9 and TRBJ1-2, reads DTGVSQNPRHKITKRGQNVTFRCDPISEHNRLYWYRQTLGQGPEFLTYFQNEAQLEKSRLLSDRFSAERPKGSFSTLEIQRTEQGDSAMYLCASSPGAETGYGYTFGSGTRLTVV.

This clone was counted only a few times. This chain joins TRBV5-1 and TRBJ1-1, with D perhaps TRBD1 (5 bases). Trimming shortened V by 1 base and J by 1 base, and 8 bases separated the two germline ends. The CDR3 consists of 14 residues. Germline V lookup: CDR1 SGHRS, CDR2 YFSETQ. This CDR3 reads CASSLWDGNTEAFF. CDR3 DNA sequence: TGCGCCAGCAGCTTGTGGGACGGGAACACTGAAGCTTTCTTT. The whole variable domain, filled in from reference TRBV5-1 and TRBJ1-1, reads KAGVTQTPRYLIKTRGQQVTLSCSPISGHRSVSWYQQTPGQGLQFLFEYFSETQRNKGNFPGRFSGRQFSNSRSEMNVSTLELGDSALYLCASSLWDGNTEAFFGQGTRLTVV.

The chain employs TRBV7-9 and TRBJ2-3; no definite D call. This CDR3 has 13 residues. CDR1 is SEHNR and CDR2 is FQNEAQ in the germline V gene (reference sequence). The V and J ends lost 6 bases and 1 base respectively, with 8 bases between them. CDR3 nucleotides: TGTGCCAGCAGTGCGTTGGGCACAGATACGCAGTATTTT. It specifies CASSALGTDTQYF.

This clone came up once. The rearrangement links TRBV5-1 to TRBJ1-6, with D possibly matching TRBD1 (6 bases). CDR1 SGHRS and CDR2 YFSETQ come from the germline V gene. The CDR3 loop spans 15 amino acids. The ends were cut back, 0 bases at V and 6 bases at J, with 10 bases in the middle. The CDR3 coding sequence is TGCGCCAGCAGCTTGGAACAGGGCAGTAATTCACCCCTCCACTTT. Translated, it gives CASSLEQGSNSPLHF. Full variable domain (missing parts from reference TRBV5-1 and TRBJ1-6): KAGVTQTPRYLIKTRGQQVTLSCSPISGHRSVSWYQQTPGQGLQFLFEYFSETQRNKGNFPGRFSGRQFSNSRSEMNVSTLELGDSALYLCASSLEQGSNSPLHFGNGTRLTVT.

The chain carries TRBV7-9 and TRBJ1-2, with 8 bases lining up with TRBD1. Unmatched junction bases numbered 11, after V lost 3 bases and J lost 8 bases. CDR1 is SEHNR and CDR2 is FQNEAQ in the germline V gene (reference sequence). The CDR3 loop spans 15 amino acids. The CDR3, as DNA: TGTGCCAGCAGCTTTGGTGGACAGGGAGTGAGGGGCTACACCTTC. It translates to CASSFGGQGVRGYTF.

The chain carries TRBV4-2 and TRBJ1-6; a possible D gene is TRBD1 (6 bases). V was shortened by 5 bases and J by 12 bases, with 11 bases between the two germline ends. The V gene's germline CDR1 is LGHNA and CDR2 YNFKEQ. The CDR3 spans 12 residues. CDR3 region: CASSVQQGPLHF. The CDR3 DNA reads TGTGCCAGCAGCGTTCAACAGGGACCCCTCCACTTT.

V usage is TRBV19 and J usage is TRBJ2-4; 7 bases agree with TRBD2. CDR3 length: 19 amino acids. Germline trimming cut 1 base from V and 1 base from J; bases unmatched to any gene: 13. From germline, CDR1 is LNHDA and CDR2 SQIVND (reference sequence). The CDR3: CASSIGLPRVGGAKNIQYF. For the CDR3, the DNA is TGTGCCAGTAGTATAGGTCTCCCACGGGTCGGGGGGGCCAAAAACATTCAGTACTTC. The whole variable domain, filled in from reference TRBV19 and TRBJ2-4, reads DGGITQSPKYLFRKEGQNVTLSCEQNLNHDAMYWYRQDPGQGLRLIYYSQIVNDFQKGDIAEGYSVSREKKESFPLTVTSAQKNPTAFYLCASSIGLPRVGGAKNIQYFGAGTRLSVL.

The chain recombines TRBV6-2 or TRBV6-3 with TRBJ1-2; D not certain. Trimming cost V 4 bases and J 0 bases, with 6 bases left between them. The CDR3 covers 13 residues. Per the germline V gene, CDR1 is MNHEY and CDR2 is SVGEGT. CDR3 amino acids: CASSFNSNYGYTF. DNA of the CDR3: TGTGCCAGCAGTTTTAACTCTAACTATGGCTACACCTTC.

The V and J genes are TRBV6-5 and TRBJ2-5, with D possibly being TRBD2 (6 bases). Germline V CDR1 and CDR2: MNHEY, SVGAGI. Trimming left V 7 bases short and J 9 bases short, with 18 bases between. The CDR3 is 13 amino acids. The CDR3 loop reads CASTEGPSRAQYF. CDR3 sequence (DNA): TGTGCCAGCACGGAGGGGCCTAGCCGGGCCCAGTACTTC.

The V call is TRBV27, the J call TRBJ2-5; the match to TRBD1 covers 7 bases. Losses at the gene ends were 5 bases for V and 1 base for J; bases not matched to a gene: 4. The CDR3 covers 14 residues. Germline CDR1 MNHEY, CDR2 SMNVEV (reference sequence). The CDR3 protein is CASSTHRGQETQYF. CDR3 nucleotides: TGTGCCAGCAGTACTCACAGGGGCCAAGAGACCCAGTACTTC.

V is TRBV7-9 and J is TRBJ1-1; 9 bases map to TRBD1. V lost 1 base to trimming and J lost 6 bases; unmatched junction nucleotides: 6. The V gene's germline CDR1 is SEHNR and CDR2 FQNEAQ (reference sequence). The CDR3 runs to 15 residues. CDR3 protein: CASSLGSGQGPEAFF. The CDR3 DNA is TGTGCCAGCAGCTTAGGATCGGGACAGGGCCCTGAAGCTTTCTTT.

Here the CDR3 DNA reads TGTGCCAGCAGCTTGGGATTGGCAGGGCAGCCCCAGCATTTT. Its protein is CASSLGLAGQPQHF. The chain combines TRBV5-4 with TRBJ1-5, with D possibly being TRBD1 (5 bases). This CDR3 region has 14 residues. With 0 bases removed from V and 7 bases from J, the gap between germline ends came to 11 bases. In germline, CDR1 is SGHNT, CDR2 YYREEE (reference sequence).